What follows are 5 T cell receptor beta chains derived from one specimen sequenced in a study of blood T cells in healthy people across ages (dated by TCRdb to the mid-2010s). Receptor libraries were prepared by 5' RACE. TCRdb records Illumina HiSeq 2500 as the sequencer. A second PCR of about 7 to 12 cycles was run with a J-beta primer mix and a sample-barcoded 5' primer. TCRdb itself trimmed the public reads at Q25 with fastp, ran MiXCR and retained productive beta chains. CDR3 protein duplicates are merged, each entry listing the most common genes and DNA. The sample profile shows roughly 700,000 distinct CDR3 sequences; approximately 50% of them were found once. The top ten hold roughly 30% of the sample. The specimen was blood. The receptors originated from a woman aged 55 to 70 in good health.

This clonotype was detected once. This sequence joins TRBV29-1 and TRBJ1-2; maybe TRBD1 (6 bases). V was cut by 7 bases and J by 3 bases, with 18 bases left in between. CDR3 length equals 14 residues. Germline CDR1 is SQVTM and CDR2 is ANQGSEA. The DNA for the CDR3 is TGCAGCGCCAAAAAACAGGGACTCGACTATGGCTACACCTTC. Its translation: CSAKKQGLDYGYTF.

In regard to this clonotype: Sequence at one end of the junction differs from germline and may be a read error. The chain combines TRBV7-2 with TRBJ1-5; D is possibly TRBD1 (5 bases). The germline CDR1 and CDR2 sequences are SGHTA and FQGNSA. The CDR3 length is 14 residues. Written as DNA, the CDR3 is TGTGCCAGCGGCTTATTAGGGGATCTTCAGCCCCAGCATTTT. This translates into CASGLLGDLQPQHF.

The genes are TRBV14 and TRBJ2-7; no definite D call. Trimming cost V 0 bases and J 0 bases, with 9 bases left between them. This CDR3 comprises 15 residues. Germline V gene lookup returns CDR1 SGHDN and CDR2 FVKESK. CDR3 loop: CASSQDRPSSYEQYF. CDR3 DNA: TGTGCCAGCAGCCAAGATCGTCCGAGCTCCTACGAGCAGTACTTC.

This clonotype was seen many times. The chain has TRBV7-2 and TRBJ1-2, with a tentative D call TRBD1 (5 bases). Deletions cut 5 bases from V and 5 bases from J, with 12 bases between. Germline V gene lookup returns CDR1 SGHTA and CDR2 FQGNSA. The CDR3 is 13 amino acids. CDR3 coding DNA: TGTGCCAGCAGCGCCGGGACCGAATATGGCTACACCTTC. This translates into CASSAGTEYGYTF.

This chain links TRBV20-1 with TRBJ2-3; D may correspond to TRBD1 or TRBD2 (5 bases each). Between the trimmed V and J ends, which lost 4 bases and 3 bases, there was a span of 11 bases. CDR1 is DFQATT, CDR2 SNEGSKA, per germline (reference sequence). The CDR3 consists of 13 residues. CDR3 bases: TGCAGTGCTATGGGGCCGGGGACAGATACGCAGTATTTT. Encoded protein: CSAMGPGTDTQYF.